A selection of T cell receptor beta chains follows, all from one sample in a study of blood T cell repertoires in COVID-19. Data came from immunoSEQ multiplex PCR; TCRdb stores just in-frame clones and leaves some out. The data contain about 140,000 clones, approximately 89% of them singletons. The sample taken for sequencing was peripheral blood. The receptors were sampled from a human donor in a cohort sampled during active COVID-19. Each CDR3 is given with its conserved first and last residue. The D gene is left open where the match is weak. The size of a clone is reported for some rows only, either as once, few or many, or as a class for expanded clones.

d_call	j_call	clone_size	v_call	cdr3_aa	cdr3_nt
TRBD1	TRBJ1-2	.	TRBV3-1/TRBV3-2	CASSVTWTGKGANYGYTF	TGTGCCAGCAGCGTTACCTGGACAGGGAAAGGGGCTAACTATGGCTACACCTTC
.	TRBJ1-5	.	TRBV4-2	CASSQDWLSGQPQHF	TGTGCCAGCAGCCAAGATTGGCTGTCTGGTCAGCCCCAGCATTTT
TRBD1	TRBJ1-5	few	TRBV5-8	CASSPTGPRQPQHF	TGTGCCAGCAGCCCGACAGGGCCTCGACAGCCCCAGCATTTT
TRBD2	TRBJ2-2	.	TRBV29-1	CSVWSGGRTGELFF	TGCAGCGTGTGGAGCGGGGGGAGGACCGGGGAGCTGTTTTTT
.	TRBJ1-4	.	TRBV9	CASSVGPAQGEKLFF	TGTGCCAGCAGCGTAGGCCCCGCTCAGGGGGAAAAACTGTTTTTT
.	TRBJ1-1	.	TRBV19	CASSTTVLTEAFF	TGTGCCAGTAGTACGACAGTTTTAACTGAAGCTTTCTTT
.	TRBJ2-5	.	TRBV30	CAGDQGGIRAQYF	TGTGCCGGCGACCAGGGGGGCATCCGTGCCCAGTACTTC
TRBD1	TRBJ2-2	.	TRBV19	CASTPGTGYTGELFF	TGTGCCAGTACCCCCGGGACAGGCTACACCGGGGAGCTGTTTTTT
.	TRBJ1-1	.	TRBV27	CASSFSPGTEAFF	TGTGCCAGCAGTTTTTCCCCCGGGACTGAAGCTTTCTTT
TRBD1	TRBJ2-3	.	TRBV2	CASSAGGSYTDTQYF	TGTGCCAGCAGTGCAGGGGGATCTTACACAGATACGCAGTATTTT
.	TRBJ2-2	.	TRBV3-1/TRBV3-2	CASSQYQGHGELFF	TGTGCCAGCAGCCAGTACCAGGGTCACGGGGAGCTGTTTTTT
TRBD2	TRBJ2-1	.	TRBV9	CASSVAGGGAYNEQFF	TGTGCCAGCAGCGTAGCTGGCGGGGGGGCCTACAATGAGCAGTTCTTC
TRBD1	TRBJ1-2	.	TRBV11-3	CASSPTSWTGGYGYTF	TGTGCCAGCAGCCCGACGAGCTGGACAGGGGGCTATGGCTACACCTTC
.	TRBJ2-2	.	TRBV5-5	CASSLGGAHTGELFF	TGTGCCAGCAGCTTGGGTGGGGCACACACCGGGGAGCTGTTTTTT
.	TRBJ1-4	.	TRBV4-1	CASSQPYRVSGKLFF	TGCGCCAGCAGCCAACCGTACAGGGTTTCTGGAAAACTGTTTTTT
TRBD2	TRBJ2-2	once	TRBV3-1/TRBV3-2	CASSLRAGGLSGELFF	TGTGCCAGCAGCCTCCGGGCGGGGGGGCTCAGCGGGGAGCTGTTTTTT
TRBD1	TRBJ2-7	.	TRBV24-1	CATSDRRQGVRVEAYEQYF	TGTGCCACCAGTGACCGCCGACAGGGGGTAAGAGTGGAGGCCTACGAGCAGTACTTC
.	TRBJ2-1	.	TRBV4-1	CASSRDRYNEQFF	TGCGCCAGCAGCCGTGATAGATACAATGAGCAGTTCTTC
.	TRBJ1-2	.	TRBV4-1	CASSQAAGDYGYTF	TGCGCCAGCAGCCAAGCGGCAGGGGACTATGGCTACACCTTC
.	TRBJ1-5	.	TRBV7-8	CASSLQGNQPQHF	TGTGCCAGCAGCTTACAGGGCAATCAGCCCCAGCATTTT
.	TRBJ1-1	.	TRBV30	CAWVGATEAFF	TGTGCCTGGGTGGGAGCTACTGAAGCTTTCTTT
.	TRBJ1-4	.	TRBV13	CASSLAGEALANEKLFF	TGTGCCAGCAGCTTAGCCGGGGAGGCCCTTGCTAATGAAAAACTGTTTTTT
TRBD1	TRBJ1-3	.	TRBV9	CASSVGTGYSGNTIYF	TGTGCCAGCAGCGTAGGGACAGGCTACTCTGGAAACACCATATATTTT
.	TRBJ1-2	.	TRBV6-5	CASSYSRQAANYGYTF	TGTGCCAGCAGTTACTCCCGACAGGCAGCTAACTATGGCTACACCTTC
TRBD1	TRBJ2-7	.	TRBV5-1	CASSLAETGGYEQYF	TGCGCCAGCAGCTTGGCTGAGACAGGGGGCTACGAGCAGTACTTC
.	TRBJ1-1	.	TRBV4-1	CASSYNQGNTEAFF	TGCGCCAGCAGCTATAACCAGGGGAACACTGAAGCTTTCTTT
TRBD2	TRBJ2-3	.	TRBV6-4	CASSRTSGAPNTQYF	TGTGCCAGCAGTCGTACTAGCGGGGCGCCCAATACGCAGTATTTT
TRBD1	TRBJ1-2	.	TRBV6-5	CASSRQGYGYTF	TGTGCCAGCAGTAGACAGGGGTATGGCTACACCTTC
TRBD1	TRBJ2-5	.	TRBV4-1	CASSPGQGETQYF	TGCGCCAGCAGCCCGGGACAGGGGGAGACCCAGTACTTC
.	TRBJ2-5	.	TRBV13	CASSQNPGYPKETQYF	TGTGCCAGCAGCCAAAATCCCGGGTATCCAAAAGAGACCCAGTACTTC
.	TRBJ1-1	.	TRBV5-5	CASSQRGGGSSDTEAFF	TGTGCCAGCAGCCAACGGGGCGGGGGTTCTTCGGACACTGAAGCTTTCTTT
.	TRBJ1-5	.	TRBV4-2	CASSQGGVGNQPQHF	TGTGCCAGCAGCCAAGGCGGGGTGGGCAATCAGCCCCAGCATTTT
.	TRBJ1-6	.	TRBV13	CASSLSGQANWRSPLHF	TGTGCCAGCAGCTTATCGGGACAAGCAAATTGGCGCTCACCCCTCCACTTT
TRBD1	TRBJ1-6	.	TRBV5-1	CASSLEFATGGLSLHF	TGCGCCAGCAGCTTGGAGTTTGCGACAGGGGGCTTGTCCCTCCACTTT
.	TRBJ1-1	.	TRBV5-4	CATSPGGNTEAFF	TGTGCCACCTCCCCCGGAGGGAACACTGAAGCTTTCTTT
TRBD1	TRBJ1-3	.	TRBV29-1	CSALTGQGNTIYF	TGCAGCGCCCTGACAGGGCAAGGAAACACCATATATTTT
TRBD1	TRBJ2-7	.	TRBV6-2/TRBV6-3	CASSYGQGTYEQYF	TGTGCCAGCAGTTACGGACAGGGTACCTACGAGCAGTACTTC
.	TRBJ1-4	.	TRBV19	CASRRDTTNEKLFF	TGTGCCAGTAGGAGGGACACAACTAATGAAAAACTGTTTTTT
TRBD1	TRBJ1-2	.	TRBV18	CASSLQTGTGWLGGYTF	TGTGCCAGCTCACTACAAACCGGGACAGGCTGGTTGGGGGGCTACACCTTC
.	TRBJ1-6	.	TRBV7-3	CASSPEPGRGIEALHF	TGTGCCAGCAGCCCTGAACCGGGGAGGGGGATCGAGGCCCTCCACTTT
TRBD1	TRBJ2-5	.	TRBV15	CATSRDRGQETQYF	TGTGCCACCAGCAGAGACAGGGGGCAAGAGACCCAGTACTTC
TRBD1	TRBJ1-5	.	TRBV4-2	CASSQVGQGFDQPQHF	TGTGCCAGCAGCCAAGTGGGACAGGGGTTCGATCAGCCCCAGCATTTT
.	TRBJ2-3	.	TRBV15	CATTVGAHADTQYF	TGTGCCACTACCGTGGGGGCCCACGCAGATACGCAGTATTTT
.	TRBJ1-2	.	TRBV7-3	CASSHIKLKGKVDYGYTF	TGTGCCAGCAGCCATATTAAATTGAAGGGGAAGGTCGACTATGGCTACACCTTC
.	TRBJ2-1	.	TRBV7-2	CASSLASGLSYNEQFF	TGTGCCAGCAGCTTAGCTAGCGGCCTCTCCTACAATGAGCAGTTCTTC
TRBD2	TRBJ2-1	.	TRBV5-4	CASSLTSGVNNEQFF	TGTGCCAGCAGCTTGACTAGCGGGGTGAACAATGAGCAGTTCTTC
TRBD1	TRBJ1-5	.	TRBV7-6	CASSPGGYSNQPQHF	TGTGCCAGCAGCCCAGGGGGATATAGCAATCAGCCCCAGCATTTT
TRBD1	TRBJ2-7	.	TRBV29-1	CSASTGGGYEQYF	TGCAGCGCCTCGACAGGGGGCGGTTACGAGCAGTACTTC
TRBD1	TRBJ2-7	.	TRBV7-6	CASSSTGTGAYEQYF	TGTGCCAGCAGCTCGACCGGGACAGGGGCCTACGAGCAGTACTTC
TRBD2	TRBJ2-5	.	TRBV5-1	CASSLGVAGVHQETQYF	TGCGCCAGCAGCTTGGGAGTAGCGGGGGTCCACCAAGAGACCCAGTACTTC